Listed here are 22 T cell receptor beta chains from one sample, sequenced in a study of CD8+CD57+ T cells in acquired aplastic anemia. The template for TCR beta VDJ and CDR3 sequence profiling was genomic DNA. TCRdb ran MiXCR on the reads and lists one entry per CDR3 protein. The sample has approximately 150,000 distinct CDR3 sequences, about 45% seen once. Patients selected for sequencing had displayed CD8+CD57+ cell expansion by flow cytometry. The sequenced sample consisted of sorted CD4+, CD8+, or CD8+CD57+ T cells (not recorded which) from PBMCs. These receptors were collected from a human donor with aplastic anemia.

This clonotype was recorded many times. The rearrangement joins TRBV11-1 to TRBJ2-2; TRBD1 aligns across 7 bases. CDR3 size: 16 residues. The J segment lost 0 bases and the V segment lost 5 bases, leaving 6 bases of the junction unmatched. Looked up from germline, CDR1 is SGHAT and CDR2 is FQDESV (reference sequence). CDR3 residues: CASSGDRVANTGELFF. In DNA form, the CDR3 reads TGTGCCAGCAGCGGCGACAGGGTAGCGAACACCGGGGAGCTGTTTTTT.

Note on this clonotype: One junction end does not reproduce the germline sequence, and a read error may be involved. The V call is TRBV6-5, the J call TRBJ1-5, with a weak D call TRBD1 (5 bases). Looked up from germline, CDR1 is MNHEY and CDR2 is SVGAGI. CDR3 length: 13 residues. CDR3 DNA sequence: TGTGCCAGCAGTTCGGAGATCAGACAGCCCCAGCAGTTT. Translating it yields CASSSEIRQPQQF.

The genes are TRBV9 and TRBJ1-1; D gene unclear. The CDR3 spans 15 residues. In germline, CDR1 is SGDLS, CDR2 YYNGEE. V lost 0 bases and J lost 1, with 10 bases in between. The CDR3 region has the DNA TGTGCCAGCAGCGTAGGGCCCGGGAGGAACACTGAAGCTTTCTTT. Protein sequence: CASSVGPGRNTEAFF.

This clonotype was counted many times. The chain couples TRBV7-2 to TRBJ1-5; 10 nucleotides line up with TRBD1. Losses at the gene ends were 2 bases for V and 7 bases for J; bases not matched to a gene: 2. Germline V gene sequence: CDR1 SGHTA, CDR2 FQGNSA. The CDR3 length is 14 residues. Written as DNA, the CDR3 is TGTGCCAGCAGCTTAAGGGACAGGGGACAGCCCCAGCATTTT. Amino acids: CASSLRDRGQPQHF.

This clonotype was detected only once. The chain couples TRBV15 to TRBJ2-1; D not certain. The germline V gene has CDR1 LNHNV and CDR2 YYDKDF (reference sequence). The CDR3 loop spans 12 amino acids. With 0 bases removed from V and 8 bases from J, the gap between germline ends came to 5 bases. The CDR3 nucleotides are TGTGCCACCAGCAGAGATATCGATGAGCAGTTCTTC. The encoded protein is CATSRDIDEQFF.

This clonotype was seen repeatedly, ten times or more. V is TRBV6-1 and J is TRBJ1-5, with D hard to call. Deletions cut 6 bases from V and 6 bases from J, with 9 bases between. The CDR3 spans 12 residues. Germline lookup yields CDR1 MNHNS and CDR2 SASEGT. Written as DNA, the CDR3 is TGTGCCAGCAGCTCCACCACTCAGCCCCAGCATTTT. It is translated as CASSSTTQPQHF.

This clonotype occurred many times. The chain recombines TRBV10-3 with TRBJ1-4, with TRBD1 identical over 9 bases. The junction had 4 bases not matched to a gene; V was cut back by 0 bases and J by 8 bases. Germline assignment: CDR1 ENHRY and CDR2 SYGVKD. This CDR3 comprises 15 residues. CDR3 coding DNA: TGTGCCATCAGTGAGTCAACAGGGGGCTGGGAAAAACTGTTTTTT. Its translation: CAISESTGGWEKLFF.

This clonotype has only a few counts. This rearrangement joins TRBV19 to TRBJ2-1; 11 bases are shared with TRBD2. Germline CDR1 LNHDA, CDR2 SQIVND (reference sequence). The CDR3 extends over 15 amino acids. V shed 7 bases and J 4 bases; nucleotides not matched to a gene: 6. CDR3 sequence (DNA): TGTGCCAGTACCATGGGACTAGCGGCTTACAATGAGCAGTTCTTC. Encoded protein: CASTMGLAAYNEQFF.

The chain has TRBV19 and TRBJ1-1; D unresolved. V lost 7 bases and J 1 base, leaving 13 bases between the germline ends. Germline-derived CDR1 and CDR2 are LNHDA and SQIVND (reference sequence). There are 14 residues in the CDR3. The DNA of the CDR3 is TGTGCCAGTACTCCCTGGGAGCGGAACACTGAAGCTTTCTTT. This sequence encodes CASTPWERNTEAFF.

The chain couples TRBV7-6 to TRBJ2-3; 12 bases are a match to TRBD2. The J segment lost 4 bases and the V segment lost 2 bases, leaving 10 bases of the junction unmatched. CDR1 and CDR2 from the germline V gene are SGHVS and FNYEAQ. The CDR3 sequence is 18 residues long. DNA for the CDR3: TGTGCCAGCAGCTTACTTACACAAGGGACTAGCGGGCCAGATACGCAGTATTTT. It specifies CASSLLTQGTSGPDTQYF. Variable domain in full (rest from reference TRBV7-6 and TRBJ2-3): GAGVSQSPRYKVTKRGQDVALRCDPISGHVSLYWYRQALGQGPEFLTYFNYEAQQDKSGLPNDRFSAERPEGSISTLTIQRTEQRDSAMYRCASSLLTQGTSGPDTQYFGPGTRLTVL.

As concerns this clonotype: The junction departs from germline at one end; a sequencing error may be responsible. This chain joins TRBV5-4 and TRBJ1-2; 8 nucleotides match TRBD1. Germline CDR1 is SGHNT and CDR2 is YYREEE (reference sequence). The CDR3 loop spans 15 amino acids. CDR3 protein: CARSPGGGQVYGYTF. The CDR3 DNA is TGTGCCCGCAGCCCTGGAGGGGGACAGGTTTATGGCTACACCTTC.

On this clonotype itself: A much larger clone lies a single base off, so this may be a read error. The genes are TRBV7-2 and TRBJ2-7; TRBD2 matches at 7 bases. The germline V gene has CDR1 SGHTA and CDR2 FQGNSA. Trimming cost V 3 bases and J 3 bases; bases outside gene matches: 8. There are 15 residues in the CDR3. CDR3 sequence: CASSFSWGGNYEQYV. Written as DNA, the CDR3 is TGTGCCAGCAGCTTCTCATGGGGGGGGAACTACGAGCAGTACGTC.

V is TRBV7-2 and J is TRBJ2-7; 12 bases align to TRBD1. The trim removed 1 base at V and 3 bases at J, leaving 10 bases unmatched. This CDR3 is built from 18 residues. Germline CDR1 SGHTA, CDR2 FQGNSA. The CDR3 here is CASSLGPGQGATSYEQYF. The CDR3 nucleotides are TGTGCCAGCAGCTTAGGGCCGGGACAGGGGGCAACGAGCTACGAGCAGTACTTC.

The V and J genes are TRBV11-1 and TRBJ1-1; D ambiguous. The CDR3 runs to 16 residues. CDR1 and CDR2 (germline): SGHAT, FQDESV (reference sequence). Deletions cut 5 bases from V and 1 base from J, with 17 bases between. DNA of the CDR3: TGTGCCAGCAGCCCGCCACCCGGACGGTCGAACACTGAAGCTTTCTTT. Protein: CASSPPPGRSNTEAFF.

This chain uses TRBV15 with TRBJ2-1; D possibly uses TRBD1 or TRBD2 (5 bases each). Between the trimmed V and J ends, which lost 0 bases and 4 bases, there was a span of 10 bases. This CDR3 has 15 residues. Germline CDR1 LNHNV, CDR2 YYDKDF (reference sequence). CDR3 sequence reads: CATSRDRGVYNEQFF. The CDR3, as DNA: TGTGCCACCAGCAGAGATCGAGGGGTTTACAATGAGCAGTTCTTC.

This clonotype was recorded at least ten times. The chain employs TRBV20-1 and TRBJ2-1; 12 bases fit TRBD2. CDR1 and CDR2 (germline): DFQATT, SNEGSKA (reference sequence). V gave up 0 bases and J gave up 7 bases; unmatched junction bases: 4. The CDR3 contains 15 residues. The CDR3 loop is CSARDRLAGDNEQFF. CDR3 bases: TGCAGTGCTAGAGATCGACTAGCGGGAGATAATGAGCAGTTCTTC.

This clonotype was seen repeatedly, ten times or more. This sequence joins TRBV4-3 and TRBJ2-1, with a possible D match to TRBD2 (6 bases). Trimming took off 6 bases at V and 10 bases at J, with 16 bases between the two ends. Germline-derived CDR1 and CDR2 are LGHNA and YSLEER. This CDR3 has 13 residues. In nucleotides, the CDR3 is TGCGCCAGCAGTCTGACTAGTACGATGGAGCAGTTCTTC. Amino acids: CASSLTSTMEQFF.

This chain's CDR3 is CASSQPNTQYF. The DNA for the CDR3 is TGTGCCAGCAGCCAACCGAATACGCAGTATTTT. The chain couples TRBV14 to TRBJ2-3; the D is unclear. V was cut by 2 bases and J by 7 bases, with 4 bases left in between. CDR1 and CDR2 from the germline V gene are SGHDN and FVKESK. This CDR3 spans 11 amino acids. Complete variable domain (other parts from reference TRBV14 and TRBJ2-3): EAGVTQFPSHSVIEKGQTVTLRCDPISGHDNLYWYRRVMGKEIKFLLHFVKESKQDESGMPNNRFLAERTGGTYSTLKVQPAELEDSGVYFCASSQPNTQYFGPGTRLTVL.

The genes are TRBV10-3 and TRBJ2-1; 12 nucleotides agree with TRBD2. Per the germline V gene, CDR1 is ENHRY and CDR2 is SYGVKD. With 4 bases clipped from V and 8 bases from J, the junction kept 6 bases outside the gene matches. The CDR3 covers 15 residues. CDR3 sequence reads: CAISAGLAGTDEQFF. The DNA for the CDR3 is TGTGCCATCAGTGCCGGACTAGCGGGAACGGATGAGCAGTTCTTC.

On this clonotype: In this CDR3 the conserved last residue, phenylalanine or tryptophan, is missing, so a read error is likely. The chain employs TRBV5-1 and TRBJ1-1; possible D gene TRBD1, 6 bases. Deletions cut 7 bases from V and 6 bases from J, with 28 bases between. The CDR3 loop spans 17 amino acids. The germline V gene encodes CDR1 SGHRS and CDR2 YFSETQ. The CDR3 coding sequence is TGCGCCAGCCGAAACCTAGCGGGGGCAGACCTGAGCGCTGAAGCTTTCCTT. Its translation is CASRNLAGADLSAEAFL.

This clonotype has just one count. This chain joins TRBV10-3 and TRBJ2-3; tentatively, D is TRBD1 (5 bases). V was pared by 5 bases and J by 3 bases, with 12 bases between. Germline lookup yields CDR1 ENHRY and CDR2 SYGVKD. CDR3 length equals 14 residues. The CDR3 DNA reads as TGTGCCATCAGTCAGGGATTAGGGACAGATACGCAGTATTTT. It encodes CAISQGLGTDTQYF.

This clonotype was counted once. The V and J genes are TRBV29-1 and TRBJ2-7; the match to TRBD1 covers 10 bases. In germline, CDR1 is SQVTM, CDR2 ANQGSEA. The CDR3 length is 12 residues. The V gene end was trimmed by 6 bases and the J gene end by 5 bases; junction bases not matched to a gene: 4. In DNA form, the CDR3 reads TGCAGCGTCGGGACAGGGGCCGACGAGCAGTACTTC. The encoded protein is CSVGTGADEQYF.